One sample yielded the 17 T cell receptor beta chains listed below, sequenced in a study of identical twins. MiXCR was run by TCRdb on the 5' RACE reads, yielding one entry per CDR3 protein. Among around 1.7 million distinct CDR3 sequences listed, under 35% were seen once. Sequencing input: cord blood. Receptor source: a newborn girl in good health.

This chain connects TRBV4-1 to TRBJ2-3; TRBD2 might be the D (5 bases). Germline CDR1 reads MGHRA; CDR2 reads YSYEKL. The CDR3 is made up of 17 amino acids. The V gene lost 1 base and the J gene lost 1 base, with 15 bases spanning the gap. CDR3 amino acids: CASSQADWQEGTDTQYF. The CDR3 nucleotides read TGCGCCAGCAGCCAAGCGGACTGGCAGGAGGGCACAGATACGCAGTATTTT.

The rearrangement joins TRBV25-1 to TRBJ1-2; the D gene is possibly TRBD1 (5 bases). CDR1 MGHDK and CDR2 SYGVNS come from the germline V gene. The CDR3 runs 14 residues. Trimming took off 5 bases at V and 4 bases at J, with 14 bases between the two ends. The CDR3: CASSSRAPGYGYTF. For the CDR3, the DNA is TGTGCCAGCAGTTCCAGGGCCCCCGGCTATGGCTACACCTTC.

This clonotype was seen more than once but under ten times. The CDR3 DNA sequence: TGTGCCAGCAGCTTAGTTCGGGCGGGAGTAGGGTCCTACGAGCAGTACTTC. Translated: CASSLVRAGVGSYEQYF. This rearrangement joins TRBV7-9 to TRBJ2-7; 7 bases fit TRBD2. The ends lost 1 base at V and 1 base at J; junction bases unmatched: 10. The CDR3 runs 17 residues. CDR1 SEHNR and CDR2 FQNEAQ come from the germline V gene (reference sequence).

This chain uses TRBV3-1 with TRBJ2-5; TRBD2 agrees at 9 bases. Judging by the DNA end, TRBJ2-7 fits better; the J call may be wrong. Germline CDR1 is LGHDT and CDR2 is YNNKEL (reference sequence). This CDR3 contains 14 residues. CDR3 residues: CASSLGTSFDEQYF. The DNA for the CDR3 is TGTGCCAGCAGCCTCGGGACTAGCTTCGACGAGCAGTACTTC.

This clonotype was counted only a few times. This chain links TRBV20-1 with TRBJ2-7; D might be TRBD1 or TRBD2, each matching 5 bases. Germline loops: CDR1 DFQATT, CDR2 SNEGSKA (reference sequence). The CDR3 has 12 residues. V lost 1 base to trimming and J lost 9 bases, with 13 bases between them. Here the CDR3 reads CSARAARELQYF. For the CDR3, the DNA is TGCAGTGCTAGAGCGGCCAGGGAGCTGCAGTACTTC.

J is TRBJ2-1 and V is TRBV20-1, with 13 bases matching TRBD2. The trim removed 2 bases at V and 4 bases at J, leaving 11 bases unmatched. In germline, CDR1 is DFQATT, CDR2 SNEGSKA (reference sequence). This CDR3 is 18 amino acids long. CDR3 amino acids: CSARRPVGLAGQYNEQFF. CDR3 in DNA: TGCAGTGCTAGACGCCCGGTGGGACTAGCGGGGCAGTACAATGAGCAGTTCTTC.

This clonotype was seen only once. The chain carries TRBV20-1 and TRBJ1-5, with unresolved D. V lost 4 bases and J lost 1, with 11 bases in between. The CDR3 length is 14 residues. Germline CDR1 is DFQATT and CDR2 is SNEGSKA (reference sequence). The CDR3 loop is CSAIRALSNQPQHF. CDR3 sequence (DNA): TGCAGTGCTATTAGGGCTTTGAGCAATCAGCCCCAGCATTTT.

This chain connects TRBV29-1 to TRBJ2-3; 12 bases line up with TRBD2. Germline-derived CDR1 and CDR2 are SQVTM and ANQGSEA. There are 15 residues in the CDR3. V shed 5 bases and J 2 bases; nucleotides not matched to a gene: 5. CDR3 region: CSVTTSGGPTDTQYF. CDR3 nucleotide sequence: TGCAGCGTTACGACTAGCGGGGGCCCCACAGATACGCAGTATTTT.

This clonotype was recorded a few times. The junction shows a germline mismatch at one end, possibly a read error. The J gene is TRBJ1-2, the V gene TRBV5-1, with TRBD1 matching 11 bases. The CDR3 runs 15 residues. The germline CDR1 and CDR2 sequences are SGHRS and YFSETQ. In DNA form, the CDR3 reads TGCGCCAGCAGCTTGGACGGACAGGGGGCGCTTGGCTACACCTTT. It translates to CASSLDGQGALGYTF.

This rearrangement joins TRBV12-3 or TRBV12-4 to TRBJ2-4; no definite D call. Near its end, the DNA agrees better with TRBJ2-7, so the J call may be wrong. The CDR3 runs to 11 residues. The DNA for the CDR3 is TGTGCCAGCCGCCATAACTACGAGCAGTACTTC. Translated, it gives CASRHNYEQYF.

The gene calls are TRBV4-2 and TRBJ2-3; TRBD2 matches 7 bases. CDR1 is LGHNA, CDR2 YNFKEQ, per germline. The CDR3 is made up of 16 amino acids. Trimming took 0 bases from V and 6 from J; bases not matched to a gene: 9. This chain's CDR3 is CASSQDLRGWMDTQYF. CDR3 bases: TGTGCCAGCAGCCAAGATTTGCGGGGGTGGATGGATACGCAGTATTTT.

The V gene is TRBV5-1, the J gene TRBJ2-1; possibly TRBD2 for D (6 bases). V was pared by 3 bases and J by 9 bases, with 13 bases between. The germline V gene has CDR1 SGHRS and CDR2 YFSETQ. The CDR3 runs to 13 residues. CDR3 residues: CASSSRGTPEQFF. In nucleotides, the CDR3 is TGCGCCAGCAGCTCCCGCGGGACCCCTGAGCAGTTCTTC. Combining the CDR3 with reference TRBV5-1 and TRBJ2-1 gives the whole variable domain KAGVTQTPRYLIKTRGQQVTLSCSPISGHRSVSWYQQTPGQGLQFLFEYFSETQRNKGNFPGRFSGRQFSNSRSEMNVSTLELGDSALYLCASSSRGTPEQFFGPGTRLTVL.

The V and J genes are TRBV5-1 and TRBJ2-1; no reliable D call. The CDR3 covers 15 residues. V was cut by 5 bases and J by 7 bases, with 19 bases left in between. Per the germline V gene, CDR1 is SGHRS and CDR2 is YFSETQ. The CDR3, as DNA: TGCGCCAGCAGATTTGCGAGTGGAGCTCGAAATGAGCAGTTCTTC. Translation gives CASRFASGARNEQFF.

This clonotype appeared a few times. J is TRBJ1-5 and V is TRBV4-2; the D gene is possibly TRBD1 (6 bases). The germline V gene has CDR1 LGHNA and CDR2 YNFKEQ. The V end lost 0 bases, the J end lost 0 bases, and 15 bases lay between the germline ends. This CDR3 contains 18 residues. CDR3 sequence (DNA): TGTGCCAGCAGCCAAGATGATGACGGACAGTATAGCAATCAGCCCCAGCATTTT. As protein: CASSQDDDGQYSNQPQHF.

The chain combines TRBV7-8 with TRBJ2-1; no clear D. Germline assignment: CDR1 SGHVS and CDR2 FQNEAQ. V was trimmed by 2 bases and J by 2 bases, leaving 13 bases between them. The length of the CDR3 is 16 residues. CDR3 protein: CASSLSRPPTYNEQFF. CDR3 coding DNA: TGTGCCAGCAGCTTAAGTCGGCCACCCACCTACAATGAGCAGTTCTTC.

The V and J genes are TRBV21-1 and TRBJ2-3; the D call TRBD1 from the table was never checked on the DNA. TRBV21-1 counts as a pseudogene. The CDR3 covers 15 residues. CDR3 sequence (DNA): TGTGCCAGCAGCAATCCCGGGACAGAGACAGATACGCAGTATTTT. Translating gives CASSNPGTETDTQYF.

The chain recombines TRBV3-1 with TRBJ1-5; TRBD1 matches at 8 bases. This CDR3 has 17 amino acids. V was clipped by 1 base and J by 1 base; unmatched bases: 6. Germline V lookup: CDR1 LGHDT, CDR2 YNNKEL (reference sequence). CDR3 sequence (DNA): TGTGCCAGCAGCCAAGGGCTAAACAGGGGGAGCAATCAGCCCCAGCATTTT. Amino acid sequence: CASSQGLNRGSNQPQHF.